Each of the 23 T cell receptor beta chains below was sequenced from the same sample in a study of shared clonotypes between healthy human individuals. The repertoire was sequenced with immunoSEQ multiplex PCR; TCRdb's copy has only in-frame clones and lacks some. Among nearly 500,000 clones listed, 75% to 85% were seen once. The sample was PBMCs. All receptors come from a woman in her 40s in good health. Some clones in this sample may be carry-over from other donors' samples.

The J gene is TRBJ1-1, the V gene TRBV5-1; possible D gene TRBD1, 5 bases. This CDR3 has 14 amino acids. V was trimmed by 2 bases and J by 2 bases, leaving 10 bases between them. Germline V CDR1 and CDR2: SGHRS, YFSETQ. The CDR3 loop reads CASSLWTQNTEAFF. The CDR3 DNA follows: TGCGCCAGCAGCTTATGGACACAAAACACTGAAGCTTTCTTT.

This clone was detected ten times or more. The chain joins TRBV5-4 to TRBJ2-5; D may be TRBD1 or TRBD2 (5 bases each). CDR3 length equals 15 residues. CDR1 SGHNT and CDR2 YYREEE come from the germline V gene (reference sequence). Trimming cost V 0 bases and J 5 bases, with 14 bases left between them. The CDR3 DNA sequence: TGTGCCAGCAGCTTGGGGTCTTCGGGGCGGGAGACCCAGTACTTC. It yields the protein CASSLGSSGRETQYF.

V gene TRBV10-3 combines with J gene TRBJ2-5; perhaps TRBD2 as D (6 bases). CDR3 length: 15 amino acids. V was shortened by 3 bases and J by 4 bases, with 15 bases between the two germline ends. The germline V gene has CDR1 ENHRY and CDR2 SYGVKD. The CDR3 region has the DNA TGTGCCATCAGTGAATCCAGGGCCGGGGGAGAGACCCAGTACTTC. It yields the protein CAISESRAGGETQYF.

This clone has just a few counts. V is TRBV10-3 and J is TRBJ2-3; 10 bases map to TRBD2. The CDR3 consists of 16 residues. The trim removed 8 bases at V and 0 bases at J, leaving 8 bases unmatched. Germline CDR1 reads ENHRY; CDR2 reads SYGVKD. CDR3 sequence: CAIARTSGASTDTQYF. In DNA, the CDR3 is TGTGCCATCGCGAGAACTAGCGGGGCGAGCACAGATACGCAGTATTTT.

The chain joins TRBV6-1 to TRBJ1-4; D uncertain. This CDR3 region has 14 residues. The V end was cut by 5 bases, the J end by 8 bases, with 15 bases between. Germline-derived CDR1 and CDR2 are MNHNS and SASEGT. As DNA, the CDR3 is TGTGCCAGCAGTCCGGACTCATTGGGGGAAAAACTGTTTTTT. Protein sequence: CASSPDSLGEKLFF.

This rearrangement joins TRBV14 to TRBJ2-1; possible D gene TRBD1, 6 bases. Germline loops: CDR1 SGHDN, CDR2 FVKESK. The CDR3 consists of 16 residues. Deletions cut 4 bases from V and 5 bases from J, with 18 bases between. The CDR3 region has the DNA TGTGCCAGCAGCCCTGGGGGATTGACAGGAGACAATGAGCAGTTCTTC. It codes for CASSPGGLTGDNEQFF.

The chain uses TRBV21-1 and TRBJ1-1; TRBD1 reflects the table's D call only, with no check against the DNA. TRBV21-1 is designated a pseudogene. The CDR3 sequence is 16 residues long. The CDR3 DNA reads TGTGCCAGCAGCAACAGGGAACCTGAAGGGAACACTGAAGCTTTCTTT. It codes for CASSNREPEGNTEAFF.

V and J are TRBV7-2 and TRBJ2-1; D not resolved. This CDR3 is built from 13 residues. Germline V lookup: CDR1 SGHTA, CDR2 FQGNSA. Trimming removed 5 bases from V and 8 bases from J, with 13 bases in between. The CDR3 is CASSPTWRHEQFF. The CDR3 nucleotides read TGTGCCAGCAGCCCCACCTGGAGACATGAGCAGTTCTTC.

The chain is built from TRBV11-2 and TRBJ1-1; the D is unclear. This CDR3 has 12 residues. Trimming took 3 bases from V and 5 from J, leaving 7 bases between them. Germline V gene sequence: CDR1 SGHAT, CDR2 FQNNGV. The DNA for the CDR3 is TGTGCCAGCAGCTTCGGTGGGACTGAAGCTTTCTTT. It yields the protein CASSFGGTEAFF.

This clone came up many times. CDR3 residues: CASSVPSGITYEQYF. The CDR3 bases are TGTGCCAGCAGTGTCCCTAGCGGGATTACCTACGAGCAGTACTTC. V and J are TRBV2 and TRBJ2-7, with 9 bases lining up with TRBD2. Germline V gives CDR1 SNHLY, CDR2 FYNNEI. V was clipped by 4 bases and J by 2 bases; unmatched bases: 6. This CDR3 contains 15 residues.

The chain uses TRBV5-4 and TRBJ2-3, with D possibly TRBD2 on 6 matching bases. Germline-derived CDR1 and CDR2 are SGHNT and YYREEE (reference sequence). Trimming cost V 4 bases and J 4 bases, with 16 bases left between them. This CDR3 contains 15 residues. The CDR3 nucleotides read TGTGCCAGCAGCCCGGGAGAAGGAAGGGCAGATACGCAGTATTTT. Residues: CASSPGEGRADTQYF.

As concerns this clone: A much larger clone differs from this one at a single base, so this may be a read error. The CDR3 DNA is TGTGCCAGCAGTGTGGGGAATCAGCCCCAGCATTTT. As protein: CASSVGNQPQHF. The chain combines TRBV25-1 with TRBJ1-5; no reliable D call. The length of the CDR3 is 12 residues. Germline V gives CDR1 MGHDK, CDR2 SYGVNS. With 4 bases removed from V and 4 bases from J, the gap between germline ends came to 5 bases.

This clone came up once. V usage is TRBV28 and J usage is TRBJ1-2; D is possibly TRBD1 (6 bases). Germline CDR1 is MDHEN and CDR2 is SYDVKM. The V end was cut by 8 bases, the J end by 4 bases, with 17 bases between. The CDR3 is made up of 14 amino acids. Here the CDR3 reads CASFKPGQLYGYTF. The CDR3 DNA sequence: TGTGCCAGCTTCAAGCCCGGACAGCTCTATGGCTACACCTTC.

The chain recombines TRBV7-9 with TRBJ2-5; 8 bases align to TRBD2. V lost 7 bases and J lost 5; bases outside the gene matches: 12. Germline V gene data show CDR1 as SEHNR and CDR2 as FQNEAQ (reference sequence). CDR3 length: 15 residues. CDR3 sequence: CASNEAGLGTETQYF. The CDR3 DNA is TGTGCCAGCAACGAAGCGGGACTAGGAACCGAGACCCAGTACTTC.

Regarding this clone: Since a far larger clone is one base different, this is likely a read error. The chain has TRBV30 and TRBJ2-3; D might be TRBD1 (6 bases). This CDR3 is built from 13 residues. The ends were cut back, 6 bases at V and 7 bases at J, with 17 bases in the middle. Germline V lookup: CDR1 GTSNPN, CDR2 SVGIG (reference sequence). CDR3 DNA: TGTGCCTGTTCCCTCAGGGGCAGAAATACGCAGTATTTT. This gives the protein CACSLRGRNTQYF.

This clone was counted only a few times. This chain connects TRBV2 to TRBJ2-3; 10 bases align to TRBD2. V gave up 6 bases and J gave up 0 bases; unmatched junction bases: 3. This CDR3 contains 15 residues. Germline-derived CDR1 and CDR2 are SNHLY and FYNNEI. CDR3 residues: CASSETSGSTDTQYF. The CDR3, as DNA: TGTGCCAGCAGCGAGACTAGCGGGAGCACAGATACGCAGTATTTT.

The chain links TRBV19 to TRBJ2-7; 13 nucleotides agree with TRBD2. CDR1 LNHDA and CDR2 SQIVND come from the germline V gene (reference sequence). This CDR3 region has 20 residues. V dropped 3 bases and J dropped 4; count of bases not matched to a gene: 18. CDR3 region: CASSIFAGLAGSLRVYEQYF. In DNA form, the CDR3 reads TGTGCCAGTAGTATTTTTGCGGGACTAGCGGGATCCTTGAGAGTTTACGAGCAGTACTTC.

The CDR3 loop is CAWGNMNTEAFF. CDR3 DNA: TGTGCCTGGGGAAACATGAACACTGAAGCTTTCTTT. The gene calls are TRBV28 and TRBJ1-1; D ambiguous. This CDR3 region has 12 residues. CDR1 and CDR2 (germline): MDHEN, SYDVKM. The germline V and J ends were trimmed by 11 bases and 0 bases, with 10 bases remaining between them.

This clone was recorded only once. V is TRBV19 and J is TRBJ1-4; possible D gene TRBD1, 5 bases. Germline CDR1 is LNHDA and CDR2 is SQIVND (reference sequence). The V end was cut by 6 bases, the J end by 5 bases, with 13 bases between. There are 14 residues in the CDR3. The CDR3 nucleotides are TGTGCCAGTAGATTCGGGGGATCAAATGAAAAACTGTTTTTT. Translating gives CASRFGGSNEKLFF.

The chain combines TRBV19 with TRBJ1-2; maybe TRBD1 (5 bases). The CDR3 loop spans 14 amino acids. Germline-derived CDR1 and CDR2 are LNHDA and SQIVND (reference sequence). V was trimmed by 9 bases and J by 4 bases, leaving 18 bases between them. CDR3 protein: CASHGGYRSYGYTF. Written as DNA, the CDR3 is TGTGCCAGCCATGGGGGGTACCGTAGCTATGGCTACACCTTC.

The J gene is TRBJ2-7, the V gene TRBV5-6; TRBD1 agrees at 10 bases. The length of the CDR3 is 16 residues. CDR1 is SGHDT and CDR2 is YYEEEE in the germline V gene. Trimming cost V 0 bases and J 4 bases; bases outside gene matches: 7. CDR3 coding DNA: TGTGCCAGCAGCTTGGCTTTAGGGACAGGGGTGTACGAGCAGTACTTC. This gives the protein CASSLALGTGVYEQYF.

The chain links TRBV7-9 to TRBJ2-5; D may be TRBD1 or TRBD2 (7 bases each). Germline loops: CDR1 SEHNR, CDR2 FQNEAQ (reference sequence). The V gene lost 0 bases and the J gene lost 3 bases, with 14 bases spanning the gap. This CDR3 comprises 16 residues. The chain's CDR3 is CASSLAGRGPKETQYF. For the CDR3, the DNA is TGTGCCAGCAGCTTAGCGGGGAGGGGGCCCAAAGAGACCCAGTACTTC.

The CDR3 loop is CASSSQRDTEAFF. CDR3 in DNA: TGCGCCAGCAGCTCCCAACGGGACACTGAAGCTTTCTTT. J is TRBJ1-1 and V is TRBV4-3; D is ambiguous. Germline V gene data show CDR1 as LGHNA and CDR2 as YSLEER. V lost 5 bases and J lost 3, with 10 bases in between. CDR3 size: 13 residues.